The source of this TCR beta chain is a study of neurological immune-mediated disorders (dated by TCRdb to the late 2010s). Notes on the research overall: Peripheral blood TCR-beta repertoires from HTLV-I-associated myelopathy (HAM/TSP) patients, multiple sclerosis patients and healthy controls were compared by UMI-based sequencing. The cohort included approximately 70 subjects: approximately 14 with HAM/TSP, some 34 with multiple sclerosis, and 20 or so healthy controls. The 106 TCR-beta libraries covered PBMC samples along with longitudinal samples, technical triplicates, and paired sorted CD4+ and CD8+ T-cell subsets. Summary of the overall study and its limitations: The highest TCR clonal expansion was observed in HAM/TSP patients, whereas the lowest was observed in MS patients, even when compared with healthy controls. No identical CDR3 amino acid sequences were found to be shared among expanded clones across subjects, suggesting that TCR-beta repertoires were private in all groups.

CDR3 length: 14 amino acids, cysteine to phenylalanine. Only the CDR3 portion is preserved as DNA: 42 bases, with reading frame beginning at the first base. The germline V gene gives CDR1 as MDHEN and CDR2 as SYDVKM. cDNA synthesis used template-switch 5'RACE with a primer carrying a 10-nucleotide random unique molecular identifier tagging each TCR transcript. Every sequencing run yielded over 170 million TCR-beta sequences covering 15-18 subjects. Total RNA was extracted with the RNeasy kit. The KAPA Real-time Library Amplification kit was used to amplify TCR-beta VDJ regions with primers targeting the TCR constant region and the 5'RACE anchor. Sample indexes and Illumina adaptors were added in a first PCR, after which library yield was increased in a second PCR. After Ampure bead purification, the roughly 650 bp TCR product was size-selected on a 2% E-gel SizeSelection system. Before pooling, libraries had their quality checked on a Bioanalyzer, their concentration measured with Qubit, and their quantity determined with the Kapa Library Quantification kit. Libraries were sequenced paired-end 2 x 150 bp on an Illumina HiSeq 2500. To increase sequence diversity, about 25-31% phiX was spiked into each library pool. The study's processing was this. Quality-filtered reads were processed with the UMI-based MiGEC pipeline, and over 75% of raw TCR sequences were removed by the MiGEC pipeline during error correction. VDJ genes were aligned to IMGT germline references, and each clonotype was defined by a unique CDR3 amino acid sequence together with V-J genes. VDJtools evaluated clonal expansion, Shannon diversity and CDR3 relatedness (CalcPairwiseDistances, ClusterSamples); CLCbio workbench built phylogenetic trees. Using coefficient-of-variation modelling across technical triplicates, the study counted a clone as expanded if it had at least 8 unique UMIs. TCRdb took the public reads, trimmed them with fastp at Q25, ran MiXCR for clone calling and kept in-frame beta chains. CDR3 protein duplicates are merged, each entry listing the most common genes and DNA. None of the V and J calls come from the authors' own analysis; TCRdb made them. The sample yields roughly 44,000 distinct CDR3 sequences; just under 6.5% were counted once. The leading ten clones occupy around 0.55% of the sample.

The healthy controls were volunteers from a blood bank in Maryland, USA. For sorted-subset TCR libraries, about 1 million sorted CD4+ or CD8+ T cells were used. Peripheral blood was subjected to Ficoll-Hypaque density gradient centrifugation to isolate PBMCs, which were then cryopreserved in liquid nitrogen. The study also sequenced paired sorted CD4+ and CD8+ subsets from healthy controls, HAM/TSP patients and MS patients. Ten or more counts support this clonotype. The target of this receptor is not known. One junction end disagrees with the germline gene, perhaps due to a read error. The chain uses TRBV28 and TRBJ2-3; the D segment may tentatively be TRBD1 or TRBD2, each giving 5 matched bases. Sequenced material: CD4+ T cells from blood. The clonotype comes from a woman aged 40 to 49 in good health. CDR3 reads: CAIRTRYSEGASHF. The bases are TGTGCCATCCGTACTAGATATAGTGAAGGGGCCTCGCATTTT.